This T cell receptor beta chain was observed in a study of cytomegalovirus exposure and HLA in healthy donors. General study results and limits: As was reported, the HLA-A and HLA-B alleles of most subjects were accurately predicted from TCR beta sequences. In a later analysis, the majority of CMV-associated beta chains seemingly showed HLA restriction.

Primers for the PCR totalled 60 Vbeta and 13 Jbeta. TCRdb's table, derived via immunoSEQ multiplex PCR, lists solely in-frame clones and lacks some. The repertoire has 98,000 or so clones, about 70% of them found once; the top ten carry roughly 8.3%. Germline V gene lookup returns CDR1 KGHSH and CDR2 LQKENI. The germline V and J ends were trimmed by 5 bases and 8 bases, with 14 bases remaining between them. This CDR3 is built from 13 residues. As concerns this clone: Its specificity is unknown.

The specimen sequenced was PBMCs. This receptor was taken from a human donor in good health. The chain has TRBV18 and TRBJ2-3, with D hard to call. The CDR3: CASSDNTGSTQYF. CDR3 nucleotides: TGTGCCAGCTCAGACAACACTGGTAGTACGCAGTATTTT.